One and the same sample provided the 27 T cell receptor beta chains below, sequenced in a study of shared clonotypes between healthy human individuals. Produced via immunoSEQ multiplex PCR; TCRdb's table is partial and in-frame only. The table includes roughly 1.5 million clones, 95% to 99% detected once. Sample: naive CD4+ T cells sorted from blood. Subset described: CD45RA+ positively selected. The receptors originated from a man younger than 45 in good health.

The chain carries TRBV5-4 and TRBJ1-4; tentatively, D is TRBD1 (5 bases). The germline V gene has CDR1 SGHNT and CDR2 YYREEE (reference sequence). This CDR3 is 14 amino acids long. Trimming took off 4 bases at V and 2 bases at J, with 9 bases between the two ends. Here the CDR3 DNA reads TGTGCCAGCAGCCCGACAGCCACTAATGAAAAACTGTTTTTT. This translates into CASSPTATNEKLFF.

As DNA, the CDR3 is TGTGCCAGCAGCGTAGTAGGGGCGGGAGGAGAACAAGAGACCCAGTACTTC. Translating gives CASSVVGAGGEQETQYF. The chain joins TRBV9 to TRBJ2-5; 8 bases map to TRBD2. The J segment lost 2 bases and the V segment lost 0 bases, leaving 9 bases of the junction unmatched. The CDR3 loop spans 17 amino acids. Germline CDR1 reads SGDLS; CDR2 reads YYNGEE.

This clone was counted once. The chain uses TRBV2 and TRBJ2-3; no firm D call. CDR3 length equals 13 residues. V was trimmed by 8 bases and J by 4 bases, leaving 13 bases between them. In germline, CDR1 is SNHLY, CDR2 FYNNEI. CDR3 DNA sequence: TGTGCCAGCGGGCAGGTTTCCTCAGATACGCAGTATTTT. Protein product: CASGQVSSDTQYF.

The gene calls are TRBV5-6 and TRBJ2-7, with 9 bases lining up with TRBD1. This CDR3 is 15 amino acids long. With V trimmed by 1 base and J by 5 bases, 7 bases remained unmatched. Germline values: CDR1 SGHDT, CDR2 YYEEEE. In nucleotides, the CDR3 is TGTGCCAGCAGCTTGTCTGGGACAGGGTACAACGAGCAGTACTTC. Protein sequence: CASSLSGTGYNEQYF.

V and J are TRBV18 and TRBJ1-1; D is uncertain. CDR3 length equals 18 residues. V gave up 0 bases and J gave up 4 bases, with 21 bases separating them. The germline CDR1 and CDR2 sequences are KGHSH and LQKENI. The CDR3 nucleotides read TGTGCCAGCTCACCACCTTCGGTGGGTCCCTCGAGGGTCACTGAAGCTTTCTTT. It translates to CASSPPSVGPSRVTEAFF.

This sequence joins TRBV7-2 and TRBJ1-1, with D unresolved. The V gene lost 1 base and the J gene lost 1 base, with 10 bases spanning the gap. Germline V lookup: CDR1 SGHTA, CDR2 FQGNSA. This CDR3 spans 15 amino acids. CDR3 region: CASSLVPHPNTEAFF. In nucleotides, the CDR3 is TGTGCCAGCAGCTTAGTCCCACACCCGAACACTGAAGCTTTCTTT.

The J gene is TRBJ2-1, the V gene TRBV7-9, with TRBD1 as a possible D gene (5 bases). CDR3 length: 14 residues. The V end was cut by 4 bases, the J end by 7 bases, with 14 bases between. Looked up from germline, CDR1 is SEHNR and CDR2 is FQNEAQ (reference sequence). CDR3 protein: CASSWGYSSNEQFF. The DNA of the CDR3 is TGTGCCAGCAGCTGGGGCTATTCGTCTAATGAGCAGTTCTTC.

This CDR3 is CASRAGGGNNEQFF. The CDR3 nucleotides read TGTGCCAGCAGGGCCGGGGGGGGTAACAATGAGCAGTTCTTC. This chain links TRBV2 with TRBJ2-1, with 8 nucleotides matching TRBD2. With 6 bases clipped from V and 5 bases from J, the junction kept 6 bases outside the gene matches. Germline V gene data show CDR1 as SNHLY and CDR2 as FYNNEI. This CDR3 contains 14 residues.

The genes are TRBV4-1 and TRBJ1-5, with TRBD1 as a possible D gene (5 bases). The CDR3 has 13 amino acids. Germline V lookup: CDR1 MGHRA, CDR2 YSYEKL. V was cut by 4 bases and J by 1 base, with 5 bases left in between. CDR3 in DNA: TGCGCCAGCAGCCGGGACAGCAATCAGCCCCAGCATTTT. This encodes CASSRDSNQPQHF.

The chain uses TRBV4-1 and TRBJ1-2; TRBD1 might be the D (5 bases). This CDR3 is 14 amino acids long. V was pared by 1 base and J by 8 bases, with 14 bases between. Germline CDR1 is MGHRA and CDR2 is YSYEKL. CDR3: CASSQVVGVVGYTF. The CDR3 nucleotides are TGCGCCAGCAGCCAAGTGGTGGGGGTGGTCGGCTACACCTTC.

The genes are TRBV6-6 and TRBJ1-5, with unresolved D. Looked up from germline, CDR1 is MNHNY and CDR2 is SVGAGI (reference sequence). The length of the CDR3 is 15 residues. Trimming took 2 bases from V and 7 from J, leaving 15 bases between them. The CDR3 loop is CASSYHSLQLQPQHF. The DNA of the CDR3 is TGTGCCAGCAGTTACCACAGCCTCCAGCTCCAGCCCCAGCATTTT.

J is TRBJ1-1 and V is TRBV7-2; D remains ambiguous. The CDR3 covers 13 residues. Germline CDR1 and CDR2: SGHTA and FQGNSA. V was clipped by 4 bases and J by 1 base, with 7 bases between them. The chain's CDR3 is CASSYVANTEAFF. CDR3 coding DNA: TGTGCCAGCAGCTACGTGGCGAACACTGAAGCTTTCTTT.

Concerning this clone itself: Other DNA sequences in the same sample also yield this CDR3. This chain links TRBV28 with TRBJ2-6; 8 nucleotides match TRBD1. J lost 1 base, V lost 2 bases, and 1 base had no gene match. Per the germline V gene, CDR1 is MDHEN and CDR2 is SYDVKM. The CDR3 spans 16 residues. The CDR3 sequence: CASSLTGGSGANVLTF. CDR3 DNA sequence: TGTGCCAGCAGTTTAACAGGGGGGTCTGGGGCCAACGTCCTGACTTTC.

This clone showed up just once. The chain has TRBV5-4 and TRBJ2-3; D is undetermined. Germline-derived CDR1 and CDR2 are SGHNT and YYREEE (reference sequence). The V and J ends lost 2 bases and 2 bases respectively, with 12 bases between them. The CDR3 runs 15 residues. CDR3 nucleotide sequence: TGTGCCAGCAGCTTCCCTTCCAGACCCACAGATACGCAGTATTTT. Residues: CASSFPSRPTDTQYF.

The chain carries TRBV7-2 and TRBJ2-7; D possibly corresponds to TRBD1 (6 bases). The CDR3 has 15 residues. Trimming shortened V by 5 bases and J by 1 base, and 15 bases separated the two germline ends. Germline CDR1 and CDR2: SGHTA and FQGNSA. This chain's CDR3 is CASSINRVQSYEQYF. Here the CDR3 DNA reads TGTGCCAGCAGCATCAACAGGGTTCAATCCTACGAGCAGTACTTC.

CDR3 protein: CASSFEPASNQPQHF. The CDR3 region has the DNA TGTGCCAGCAGTTTCGAACCGGCGAGCAATCAGCCCCAGCATTTT. The V and J genes are TRBV27 and TRBJ1-5; no firm D call. The CDR3 length is 15 residues. The V gene's germline CDR1 is MNHEY and CDR2 SMNVEV (reference sequence). V was cut by 3 bases and J by 1 base, with 10 bases left in between.

The chain carries TRBV10-1 and TRBJ2-2; D possibly corresponds to TRBD2 (6 bases). Trimming pared 6 bases from V and 4 bases from J, leaving 12 bases between. This CDR3 spans 14 amino acids. Germline CDR1 reads WNHNN; CDR2 reads SYGVQD (reference sequence). The CDR3: CASSVKAGTGELFF. The DNA of the CDR3 is TGCGCCAGCAGCGTGAAAGCGGGCACCGGGGAGCTGTTTTTT.

The chain employs TRBV5-1 and TRBJ2-5, with 10 bases matching TRBD1. Trimming cost V 4 bases and J 5 bases; bases outside gene matches: 8. The CDR3 length is 15 residues. Germline CDR1 reads SGHRS; CDR2 reads YFSETQ. CDR3 residues: CASSTRTGGGETQYF. The DNA of the CDR3 is TGCGCCAGCAGCACCAGGACAGGGGGAGGGGAGACCCAGTACTTC.

The CDR3: CASSSGTGVRTEQYF. The CDR3 coding sequence is TGTGCCAGCAGTTCCGGGACAGGGGTAAGGACCGAGCAGTACTTC. The chain recombines TRBV28 with TRBJ2-7; 10 nucleotides align to TRBD1. Per the germline V gene, CDR1 is MDHEN and CDR2 is SYDVKM. V was clipped by 4 bases and J by 6 bases; unmatched bases: 9. CDR3 length equals 15 residues.

The rearrangement uses TRBV11-2 and TRBJ1-2; D is undetermined. Trimming took 1 base from V and 8 from J, leaving 23 bases between them. CDR1 is SGHAT, CDR2 FQNNGV, per germline. The CDR3 consists of 17 residues. This chain's CDR3 is CASSLVLMGARVEGYTF. For the CDR3, the DNA is TGTGCCAGCAGCTTAGTTCTGATGGGAGCTCGCGTCGAGGGCTACACCTTC.

In regard to this clone: Other DNA variants within this sample encode the same CDR3. J is TRBJ2-7 and V is TRBV7-8, with 9 bases fitting TRBD1. Germline assignment: CDR1 SGHVS and CDR2 FQNEAQ. The CDR3 sequence is 15 residues long. The V segment lost 3 bases and the J segment 1 base; nucleotides outside the gene matches: 4. The CDR3 reads CASSLRQGGSYEQYF. The CDR3 DNA reads as TGTGCCAGCAGCTTGAGACAGGGGGGGTCCTACGAGCAGTACTTC.

The chain employs TRBV7-2 and TRBJ2-1; TRBD1 aligns across 12 bases. Germline V gene data show CDR1 as SGHTA and CDR2 as FQGNSA. This CDR3 contains 15 residues. V shed 5 bases, J shed 7 bases, and the junction held 6 bases outside the gene matches. CDR3 nucleotides: TGTGCCAGCAGCCATGGGGACAGGGGGCGTAATGAGCAGTTCTTC. Its protein is CASSHGDRGRNEQFF.

The gene calls are TRBV7-2 and TRBJ2-5, with 7 bases aligning to TRBD1. After removal of 6 bases from V and 1 base from J, the junction contained 5 bases not matched to a gene. Germline V gene sequence: CDR1 SGHTA, CDR2 FQGNSA. The CDR3 loop spans 14 amino acids. CDR3 DNA: TGTGCCAGCAGTCCTACAGGGGTCCAAGAGACCCAGTACTTC. This gives the protein CASSPTGVQETQYF.

This chain uses TRBV5-1 with TRBJ1-1, with TRBD1 matching 7 bases. This CDR3 is built from 13 residues. Germline CDR1 is SGHRS and CDR2 is YFSETQ. After removal of 4 bases from V and 6 bases from J, the junction contained 6 bases not matched to a gene. This chain's CDR3 is CASSPRQGAEAFF. The CDR3 nucleotides are TGCGCCAGCAGCCCGAGACAGGGAGCTGAAGCTTTCTTT. The full variable domain, in which reference TRBV5-1 and TRBJ1-1 provide the parts outside the CDR3, is KAGVTQTPRYLIKTRGQQVTLSCSPISGHRSVSWYQQTPGQGLQFLFEYFSETQRNKGNFPGRFSGRQFSNSRSEMNVSTLELGDSALYLCASSPRQGAEAFFGQGTRLTVV.

This clone came up once. CDR3 DNA: TGTGCCACCAGCAGACCCCGGGACAACACCGGGGAGCTGTTTTTT. Encoded protein: CATSRPRDNTGELFF. The chain employs TRBV15 and TRBJ2-2; D may be TRBD1 or TRBD2 (5 bases each). With 2 bases removed from V and 2 bases from J, the gap between germline ends came to 9 bases. CDR1 is LNHNV and CDR2 is YYDKDF in the germline V gene (reference sequence). The CDR3 has 15 amino acids. Supplemented by reference TRBV15 and TRBJ2-2, the full variable domain reads DAMVIQNPRYQVTQFGKPVTLSCSQTLNHNVMYWYQQKSSQAPKLLFHYYDKDFNNEADTPDNFQSRRPNTSFCFLDIRSPGLGDTAMYLCATSRPRDNTGELFFGEGSRLTVL.

Concerning this clone itself: This specimen includes other DNA sequences encoding the same CDR3. V usage is TRBV5-4 and J usage is TRBJ2-2; possibly TRBD1 for D (6 bases). The ends were cut back, 0 bases at V and 0 bases at J, with 6 bases in the middle. The CDR3 is 15 residues long. The germline V gene has CDR1 SGHNT and CDR2 YYREEE (reference sequence). The CDR3: CASSLAGANTGELFF. DNA of the CDR3: TGTGCCAGCAGCTTGGCAGGGGCGAACACCGGGGAGCTGTTTTTT.

The chain is built from TRBV18 and TRBJ1-1; D is undetermined. V dropped 1 base and J dropped 4 bases, with 16 bases sitting between them. The CDR3 runs 16 residues. Per germline, CDR1 KGHSH and CDR2 LQKENI. The CDR3 nucleotides are TGTGCCAGCTCACCACAAGCCGGGCCACGGGGCACTGAAGCTTTCTTT. Encoded protein: CASSPQAGPRGTEAFF.